This T cell receptor beta chain was sequenced during a study of tissue T cells after allogeneic stem cell transplantation. Overall study findings and caveats: Motif-based clustering found tissue-specific repertoire signatures shared across patients, though few clones were shared. Some tissue clones might be persisting host cells; their alloreactivity or antigen specificity was not determined. Tissue-detected TCR repertoire was only partly captured by blood and spleen T cells.

CDR1 is SGHSA, CDR2 FRNQAP, per germline. CDR3 length: 13 residues. Between the trimmed V and J ends, which lost 1 base and 7 bases, there was a span of 8 bases. Measured with immunoSEQ multiplex PCR; TCRdb has only the in-frame clones, and not every one. The table lists about 5,800 clones, around 48% of them singletons, with approximately 37% in the top ten. Described time point: mouse harvest day 14 after allogeneic transplant. Tail vein injection delivered 10^7 T-cell-depleted bone marrow cells and 10^6 splenic CD5+ T cells. Tissues came from B6→BALB/c major-mismatch GVHD mice at day 7 or 14. Regarding this clone: Its antigen is unknown. Gene names refer to mouse genes. The read gets to within 1 residue of the CDR3 end, and the germline J gene fills in the rest.

Sequenced sample: gut tissue. This receptor was obtained from a female BALB/c mouse given C57BL/6 T cells with graft-versus-host disease after an allogeneic hematopoietic cell transplant. V usage is TRBV16 and J usage is TRBJ2-1; D gene uncertain. The CDR3 bases that were read are TGTGCAAGCAGCTTAGCGGGAGGGGCTGAGCAGTTC. Amino acid sequence: CASSLAGGAEQF. The entire CDR3 sequence reads CASSLAGGAEQFF.